This TCR beta chain was identified in a study of cytomegalovirus exposure and HLA in healthy donors. Whole-study context: It was reported in a later analysis that the same platform had been used for the roughly 130 validation repertoires as for the 666 first-cohort repertoires. The study's findings and limits: That first-cohort TCR clusters tended to co-occur in the 95 to 150 validation repertoires was found in a later analysis.

The CDR3 length is 18 residues. The V gene end was trimmed by 1 base and the J gene end by 0 bases; junction bases not matched to a gene: 7. The V gene's germline CDR1 is LGHNA and CDR2 YSLEER. About this clone: No antigen is known for it.

The table came from immunoSEQ multiplex PCR; TCRdb's copy has only in-frame clones and leaves some out. In the table there are tens of thousands of clones, 85% to 95% of which are singletons. The specimen sequenced was PBMCs. This TCR was sampled from a man between 18 and 35 years old in good health and CMV-seropositive. The chain carries TRBV4-3 and TRBJ1-5, with 9 nucleotides matching TRBD1. CDR3 protein: CASSQGGQGGYSNQPQHF. CDR3 bases: TGCGCCAGCAGCCAAGGGGGACAGGGCGGATATAGCAATCAGCCCCAGCATTTT.